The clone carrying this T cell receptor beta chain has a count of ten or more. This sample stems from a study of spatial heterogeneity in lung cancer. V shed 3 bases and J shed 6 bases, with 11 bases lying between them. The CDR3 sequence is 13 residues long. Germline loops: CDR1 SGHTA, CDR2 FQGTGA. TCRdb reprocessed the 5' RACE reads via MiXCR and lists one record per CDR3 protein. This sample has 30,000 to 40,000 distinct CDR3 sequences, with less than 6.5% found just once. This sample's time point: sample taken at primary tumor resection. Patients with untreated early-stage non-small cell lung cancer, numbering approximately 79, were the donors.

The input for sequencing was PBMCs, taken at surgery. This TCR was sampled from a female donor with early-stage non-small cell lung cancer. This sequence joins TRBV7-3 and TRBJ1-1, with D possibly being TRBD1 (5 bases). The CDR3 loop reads CASSFGGIAEAFF. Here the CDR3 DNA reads TGTGCCAGCAGCTTTGGGGGAATAGCTGAAGCTTTCTTT. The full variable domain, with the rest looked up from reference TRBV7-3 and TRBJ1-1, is GAGVSQTPSNKVTEKGKYVELRCDPISGHTALYWYRQSLGQGPEFLIYFQGTGAADDSGLPNDRFFAVRPEGSVSTLKIQRTERGDSAVYLCASSFGGIAEAFFGQGTRLTVV.